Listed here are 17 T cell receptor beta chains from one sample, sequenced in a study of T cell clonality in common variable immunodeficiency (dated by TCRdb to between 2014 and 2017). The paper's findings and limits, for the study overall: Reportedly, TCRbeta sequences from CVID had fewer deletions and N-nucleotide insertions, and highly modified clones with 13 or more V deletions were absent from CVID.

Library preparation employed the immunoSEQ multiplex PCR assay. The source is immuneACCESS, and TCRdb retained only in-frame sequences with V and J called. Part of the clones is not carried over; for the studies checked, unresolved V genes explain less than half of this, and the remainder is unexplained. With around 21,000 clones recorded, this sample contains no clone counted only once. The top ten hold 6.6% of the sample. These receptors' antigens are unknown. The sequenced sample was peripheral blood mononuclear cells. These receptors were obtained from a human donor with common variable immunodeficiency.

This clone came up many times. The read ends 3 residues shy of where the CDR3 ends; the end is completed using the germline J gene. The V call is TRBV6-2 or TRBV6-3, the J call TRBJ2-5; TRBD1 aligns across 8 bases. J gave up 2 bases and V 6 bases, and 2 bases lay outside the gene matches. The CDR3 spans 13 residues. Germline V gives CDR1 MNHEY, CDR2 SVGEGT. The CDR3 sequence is CASRRTGQETQYF. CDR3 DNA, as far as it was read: TGTGCCAGCAGGCGGACAGGGCAAGAGACC.

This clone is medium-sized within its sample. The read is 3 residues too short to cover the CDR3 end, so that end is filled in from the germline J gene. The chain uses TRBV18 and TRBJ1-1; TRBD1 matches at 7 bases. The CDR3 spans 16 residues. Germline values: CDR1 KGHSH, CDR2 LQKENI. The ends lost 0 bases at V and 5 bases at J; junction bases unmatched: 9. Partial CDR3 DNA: TGTGCCAGCTCACCACCAGGGGGCTCCCGTCGGACTGAA. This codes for CASSPPGGSRRTE. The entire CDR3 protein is CASSPPGGSRRTEAFF.

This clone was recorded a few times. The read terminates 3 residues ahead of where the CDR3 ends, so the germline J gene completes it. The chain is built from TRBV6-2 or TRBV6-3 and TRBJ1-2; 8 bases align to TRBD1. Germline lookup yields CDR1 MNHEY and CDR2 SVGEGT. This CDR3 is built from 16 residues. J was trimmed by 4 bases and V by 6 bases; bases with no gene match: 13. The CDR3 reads CASRSVILDRGYGYTF. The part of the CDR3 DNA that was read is TGTGCCAGCAGATCGGTAATCCTCGACAGGGGCTATGGC.

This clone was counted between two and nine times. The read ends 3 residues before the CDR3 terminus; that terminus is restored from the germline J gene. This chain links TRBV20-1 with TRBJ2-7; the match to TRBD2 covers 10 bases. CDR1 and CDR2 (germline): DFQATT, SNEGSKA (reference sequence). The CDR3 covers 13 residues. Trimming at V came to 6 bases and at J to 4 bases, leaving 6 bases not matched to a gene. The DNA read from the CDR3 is TGCAGTGCCCCACTAGCGGGAAAGTACGAG. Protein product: CSAPLAGKYE. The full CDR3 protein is CSAPLAGKYEQYF.

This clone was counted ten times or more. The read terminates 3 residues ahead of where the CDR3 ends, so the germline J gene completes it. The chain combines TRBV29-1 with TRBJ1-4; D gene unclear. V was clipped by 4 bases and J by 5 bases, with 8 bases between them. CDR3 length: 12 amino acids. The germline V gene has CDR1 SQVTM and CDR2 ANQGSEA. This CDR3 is CSVVQENEKLFF. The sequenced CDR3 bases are TGCAGCGTTGTGCAGGAAAATGAAAAA.

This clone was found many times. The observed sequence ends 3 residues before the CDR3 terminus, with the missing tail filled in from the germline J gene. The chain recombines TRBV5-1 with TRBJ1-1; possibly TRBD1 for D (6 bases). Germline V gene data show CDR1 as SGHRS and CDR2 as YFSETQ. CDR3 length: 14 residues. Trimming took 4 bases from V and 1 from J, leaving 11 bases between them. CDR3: CASSPQGQNTEAFF. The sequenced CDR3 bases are TGCGCCAGCAGCCCGCAGGGGCAGAACACTGAA.

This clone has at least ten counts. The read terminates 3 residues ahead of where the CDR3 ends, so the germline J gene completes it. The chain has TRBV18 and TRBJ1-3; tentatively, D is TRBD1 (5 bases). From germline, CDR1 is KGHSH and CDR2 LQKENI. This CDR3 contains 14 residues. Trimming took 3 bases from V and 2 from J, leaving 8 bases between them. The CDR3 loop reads CASSPAGTGNTIYF. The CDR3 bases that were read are TGTGCCAGCTCACCGGCAGGGACTGGAAACACC.

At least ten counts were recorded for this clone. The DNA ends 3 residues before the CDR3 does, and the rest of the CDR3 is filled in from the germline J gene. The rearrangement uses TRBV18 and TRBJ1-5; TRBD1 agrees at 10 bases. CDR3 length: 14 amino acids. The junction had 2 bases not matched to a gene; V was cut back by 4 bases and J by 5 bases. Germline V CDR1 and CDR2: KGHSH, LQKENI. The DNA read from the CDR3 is TGTGCCAGCTCACAGGACAGGGGGTATCAGCCC. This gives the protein CASSQDRGYQP. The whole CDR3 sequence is CASSQDRGYQPQHF.

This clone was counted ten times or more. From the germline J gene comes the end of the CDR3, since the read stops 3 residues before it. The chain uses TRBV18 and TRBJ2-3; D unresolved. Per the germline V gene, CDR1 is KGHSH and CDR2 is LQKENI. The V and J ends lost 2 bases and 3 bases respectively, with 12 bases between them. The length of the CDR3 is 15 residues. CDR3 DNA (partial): TGTGCCAGCTCACCAAGGGCATACTCGACAGATACG. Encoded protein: CASSPRAYSTDT. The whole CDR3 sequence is CASSPRAYSTDTQYF.

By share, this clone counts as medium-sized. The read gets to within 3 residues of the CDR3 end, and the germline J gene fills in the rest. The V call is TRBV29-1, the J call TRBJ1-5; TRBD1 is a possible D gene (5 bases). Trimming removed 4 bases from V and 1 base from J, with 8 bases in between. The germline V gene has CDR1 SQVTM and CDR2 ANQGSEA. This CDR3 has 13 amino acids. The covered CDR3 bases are TGCAGCGTTGGGCAGGGAAGCAATCAGCCC. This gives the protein CSVGQGSNQP. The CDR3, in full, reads CSVGQGSNQPQHF.

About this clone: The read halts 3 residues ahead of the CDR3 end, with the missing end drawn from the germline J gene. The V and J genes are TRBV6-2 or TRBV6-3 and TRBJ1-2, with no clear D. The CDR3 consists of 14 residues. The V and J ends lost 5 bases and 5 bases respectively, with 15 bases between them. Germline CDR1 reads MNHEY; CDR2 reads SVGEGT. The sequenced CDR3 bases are TGTGCCAGCAGTGACGAACAGATTGGTTATGGC. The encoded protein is CASSDEQIGYG. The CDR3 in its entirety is CASSDEQIGYGYTF.

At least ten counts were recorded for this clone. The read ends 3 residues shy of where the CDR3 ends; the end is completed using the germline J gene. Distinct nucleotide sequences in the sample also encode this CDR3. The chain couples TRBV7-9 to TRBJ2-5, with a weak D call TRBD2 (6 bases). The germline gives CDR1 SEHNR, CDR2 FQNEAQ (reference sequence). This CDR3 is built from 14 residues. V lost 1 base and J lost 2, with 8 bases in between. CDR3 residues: CASSLGGEQETQYF. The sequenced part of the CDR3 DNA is TGTGCCAGCAGCTTAGGCGGGGAACAAGAGACC.

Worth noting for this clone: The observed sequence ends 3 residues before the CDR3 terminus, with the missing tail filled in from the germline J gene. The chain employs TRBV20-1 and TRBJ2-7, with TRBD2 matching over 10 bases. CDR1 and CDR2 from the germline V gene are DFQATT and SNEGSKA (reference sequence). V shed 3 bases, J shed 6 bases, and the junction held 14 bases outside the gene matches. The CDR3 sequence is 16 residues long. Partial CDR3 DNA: TGCAGTGCTAGGGAGGACGAAGCGGGAGGGTTCCCCGAG. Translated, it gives CSAREDEAGGFPE. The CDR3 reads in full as CSAREDEAGGFPEQYF.

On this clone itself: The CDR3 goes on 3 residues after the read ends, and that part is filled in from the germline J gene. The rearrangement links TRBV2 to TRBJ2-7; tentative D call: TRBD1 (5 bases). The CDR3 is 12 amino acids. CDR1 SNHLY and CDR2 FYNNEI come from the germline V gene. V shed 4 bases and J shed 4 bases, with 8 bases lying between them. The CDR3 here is CASSGQWYEQYF. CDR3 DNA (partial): TGTGCCAGCAGTGGACAGTGGTACGAG. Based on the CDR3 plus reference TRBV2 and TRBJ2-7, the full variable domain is EPEVTQTPSHQVTQMGQEVILRCVPISNHLYFYWYRQILGQKVEFLVSFYNNEISEKSEIFDDQFSVERPDGSNFTLKIRSTKLEDSAMYFCASSGQWYEQYFGPGTRLTVT.

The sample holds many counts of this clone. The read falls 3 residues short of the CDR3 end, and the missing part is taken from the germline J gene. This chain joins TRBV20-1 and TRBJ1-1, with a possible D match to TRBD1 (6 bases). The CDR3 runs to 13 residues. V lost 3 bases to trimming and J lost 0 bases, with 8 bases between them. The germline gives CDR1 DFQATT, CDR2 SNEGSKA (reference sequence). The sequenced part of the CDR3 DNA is TGCAGTGCTAGTTGGACAGTGAACACTGAA. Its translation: CSASWTVNTE. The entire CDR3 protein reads CSASWTVNTEAFF.

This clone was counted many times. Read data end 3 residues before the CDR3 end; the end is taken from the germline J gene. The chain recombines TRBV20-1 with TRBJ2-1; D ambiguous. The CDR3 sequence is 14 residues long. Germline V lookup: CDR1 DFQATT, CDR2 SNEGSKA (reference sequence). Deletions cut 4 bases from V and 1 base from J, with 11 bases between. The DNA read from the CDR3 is TGCAGTGCTACGCCACTTGATTCCTACAATGAG. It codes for CSATPLDSYNE. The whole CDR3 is CSATPLDSYNEQFF.

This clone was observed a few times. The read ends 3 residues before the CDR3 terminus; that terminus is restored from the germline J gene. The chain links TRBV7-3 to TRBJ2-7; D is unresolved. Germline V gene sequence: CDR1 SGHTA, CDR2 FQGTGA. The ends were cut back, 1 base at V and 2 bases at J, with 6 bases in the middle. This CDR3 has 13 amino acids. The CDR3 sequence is CASSLRGPYEQYF. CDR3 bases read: TGTGCCAGCAGCTTAAGAGGCCCCTACGAG.